In its sample, the clone carrying this T cell receptor (beta chain) was seen a few times. The record originates from a study of blood T cells in healthy people across ages. The V gene's germline CDR1 is MGHRA and CDR2 YSYEKL. V gave up 0 bases and J gave up 5 bases, with 5 bases separating them. This CDR3 spans 12 amino acids. No fewer than 7 million PBMCs went into each sample. Together with a sample-barcoded 5' primer, a J-beta primer mix was included in a second PCR lasting roughly 6 to 12 cycles. Each cDNA molecule, via a template-switch adaptor with 12 random nucleotides, was tagged. TCRdb recomputed calls from the 5' RACE reads with MiXCR, one row per CDR3 protein. The repertoire holds hundreds of thousands of distinct CDR3 sequences, with over 20% as singletons.

The TCR comes from a man aged 65-85 years in good health. Sequenced material: blood. The genes are TRBV4-1 and TRBJ2-7, with no clear D. The CDR3 spells CASSQDGNEQYF. The CDR3 nucleotides are TGCGCCAGCAGCCAAGATGGCAACGAGCAGTACTTC.